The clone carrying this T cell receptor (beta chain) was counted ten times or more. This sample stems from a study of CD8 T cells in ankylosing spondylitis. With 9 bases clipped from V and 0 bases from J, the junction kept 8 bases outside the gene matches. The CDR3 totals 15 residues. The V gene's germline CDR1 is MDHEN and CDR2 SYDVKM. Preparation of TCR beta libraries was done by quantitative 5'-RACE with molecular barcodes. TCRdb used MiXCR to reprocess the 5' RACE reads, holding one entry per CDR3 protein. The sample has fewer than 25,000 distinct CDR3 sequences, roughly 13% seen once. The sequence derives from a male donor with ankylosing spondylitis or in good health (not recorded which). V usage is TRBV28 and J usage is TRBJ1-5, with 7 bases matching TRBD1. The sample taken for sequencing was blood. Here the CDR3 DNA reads TGTGCCAGTAATTGGGACAGCTATAGCAATCAGCCCCAGCATTTT. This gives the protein CASNWDSYSNQPQHF.